The rows below give T cell receptor beta chains drawn from one sample of a study of blood T cell repertoires in COVID-19. Repertoires were generated with immunoSEQ multiplex PCR, while TCRdb's copy carries only in-frame clones and drops some. The sample lists about 110,000 clones; just over 70% were seen once. Material for sequencing was peripheral blood. These receptor sequences come from a woman aged 40 to 49 with acute or convalescent COVID-19. Both conserved end residues are trimmed from each CDR3.

v_call,cdr3_aa
TRBV7-2,ASSPRTGDNEQF
TRBV30,AWEKGVKQF
TRBV6-6,ASSYSQNSPLH
TRBV28,ASSFRERETQY
TRBV7-2,ASSLAGQGAYYGYT
TRBV7-8,ASYSRGPGANVLT
TRBV19,ASGGSSGANVLT
TRBV6-1,ASSEEEGDNSPLH
TRBV9,ASSVGGQSLNYGYT
TRBV5-5,ASRTGTPNEKLF
TRBV7-2,ASSAQGAETQY
TRBV6-5,ASSPRGSNEKLF
TRBV6-5,ASRAQSYEQY
TRBV5-1,ASSSEATGVWETQY
TRBV7-3,ASSLGLAGSETQY
TRBV9,ASSVRDSSYNEQF
TRBV5-1,ASSLDSLPVQY
TRBV2,AGRTTSETQY
TRBV6-6,ASSASGGEQY
TRBV12-3/TRBV12-4,ASRSGQGETQY
TRBV10-3,AISSPGEGTYEQY
TRBV10-3,AISEGGEETQY
TRBV6-5,ASTPRTGGTGELF
TRBV5-1,ASSLLAGGPYEQY
TRBV11-3,ASSLDRRNEQF
TRBV29-1,SVGASGGSEQY
TRBV6-2/TRBV6-3,ASSWGFGSRGETQY
TRBV3-1/TRBV3-2,ASSPPGVYEQY
TRBV11-2,ASSLDWTGAQETQY
TRBV19,AAGQGSETQY